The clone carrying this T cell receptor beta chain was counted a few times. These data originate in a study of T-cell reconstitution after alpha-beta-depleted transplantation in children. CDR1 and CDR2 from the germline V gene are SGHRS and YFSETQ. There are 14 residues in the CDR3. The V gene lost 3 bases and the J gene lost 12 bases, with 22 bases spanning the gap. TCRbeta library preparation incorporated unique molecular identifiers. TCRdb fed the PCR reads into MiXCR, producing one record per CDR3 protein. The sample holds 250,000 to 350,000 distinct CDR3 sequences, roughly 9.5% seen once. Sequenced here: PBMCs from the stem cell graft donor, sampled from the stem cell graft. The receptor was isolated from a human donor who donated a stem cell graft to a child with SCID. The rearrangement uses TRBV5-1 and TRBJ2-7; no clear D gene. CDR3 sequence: CASSSSPSAAGRYF. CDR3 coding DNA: TGCGCCAGCAGCTCAAGCCCTAGTGCCGCCGGACGGTACTTC.